This TCR beta chain came from a study of T-cell reconstitution after alpha-beta-depleted transplantation in children. General study results and limits: Several hundred expanded graft clones reportedly supplied alpha-beta T cells about two months after transplant. Fresh T-cell production supplied most of the T-cell counts and diversity seen one year after transplant.

Details on this clonotype: Its antigen is unidentified.

Construction of the TCRbeta library involved unique molecular identifiers. One entry per CDR3 protein results from TCRdb running MiXCR on the PCR reads. The data show fewer than 750,000 distinct CDR3 sequences, 20% to 25% seen once. This material consisted of PBMCs, mostly from graft donor cells, taken 360 days after TCRalphabeta/CD19-depleted stem cell transplant. The TCR comes from a boy younger than two who had a stem cell transplant for acute myeloid leukemia, so the T cells may come from the graft donor.

The CDR3: CSARTGGLEKLFF. The CDR3 bases are TGCAGTGCTAGGACAGGGGGACTTGAAAAACTGTTTTTT. The J gene is TRBJ1-4, the V gene TRBV20-1; 9 bases map to TRBD1. CDR3 length: 13 amino acids. The germline CDR1 and CDR2 sequences are DFQATT and SNEGSKA (reference sequence). The V gene end was trimmed by 3 bases and the J gene end by 7 bases; junction bases not matched to a gene: 3.